These 15 T cell receptor beta chains share one sample of origin, sequenced in a study of blood T cell repertoires in COVID-19. Clones were read by immunoSEQ multiplex PCR, and TCRdb kept only the in-frame ones, dropping some. Counted here are 65,000 to 90,000 clones, about 88% occurring once; the ten biggest clones make up around 8.6%. Sequenced material: peripheral blood. Receptors originate from a man aged 50 to 59 with acute or convalescent COVID-19.

This chain's CDR3 is CASSLEINRGTNYGYTF. For the CDR3, the DNA is TGTGCCAGCAGCTTAGAAATTAACAGGGGGACCAACTATGGCTACACCTTC. J is TRBJ1-2 and V is TRBV11-2; 8 bases match TRBD1. V dropped 0 bases and J dropped 2; count of bases not matched to a gene: 8. This CDR3 contains 17 residues. Germline-derived CDR1 and CDR2 are SGHAT and FQNNGV. The full variable domain, with the rest looked up from reference TRBV11-2 and TRBJ1-2, is EAGVAQSPRYKIIEKRQSVAFWCNPISGHATLYWYQQILGQGPKLLIQFQNNGVVDDSQLPKDRFSAERLKGVDSTLKIQPAKLEDSAVYLCASSLEINRGTNYGYTFGSGTRLTVV.

Note on this clone: One junction end disagrees with the germline gene, perhaps due to a read error. The rearrangement joins TRBV12-5 to TRBJ1-4; D unresolved. The germline gives CDR1 LGHNT, CDR2 FRNRAP. The CDR3 runs 10 residues. CDR3 nucleotide sequence: TGCCCTAGACCCGGTGAAAAACTGTTTTTT. Protein product: CPRPGEKLFF.

The chain recombines TRBV6-5 with TRBJ1-5; 7 nucleotides align to TRBD1. J gave up 1 base and V 0 bases, and 0 bases lay outside the gene matches. The CDR3 loop spans 15 amino acids. The germline V gene has CDR1 MNHEY and CDR2 SVGAGI. The CDR3 reads CASSYSRGSNQPQHF. Here the CDR3 DNA reads TGTGCCAGCAGTTACTCCAGGGGGAGCAATCAGCCCCAGCATTTT.

The genes are TRBV11-3 and TRBJ2-1; TRBD1 matches 10 bases. The CDR3 runs 15 residues. Losses at the gene ends were 3 bases for V and 6 bases for J; bases not matched to a gene: 5. The V gene's germline CDR1 is SGHNT and CDR2 YENEEA. The CDR3 coding sequence is TGTGCCAGCAGCTTCCGGGACAGGGGCCTCAATGAGCAGTTCTTC. This gives the protein CASSFRDRGLNEQFF.

The chain recombines TRBV9 with TRBJ1-1; 9 positions agree with TRBD1. CDR3 length equals 15 residues. Germline values: CDR1 SGDLS, CDR2 YYNGEE. Unmatched junction bases numbered 9, after V lost 3 bases and J lost 6 bases. The CDR3 region has the DNA TGTGCCAGCAGCGGGGGACAGGGATCTATGGCTGAAGCTTTCTTT. Translated: CASSGGQGSMAEAFF.

V gene TRBV7-2 combines with J gene TRBJ1-3, with D tentatively TRBD1 (5 bases). The ends were cut back, 1 base at V and 2 bases at J, with 9 bases in the middle. Germline CDR1 and CDR2: SGHTA and FQGNSA. This CDR3 spans 15 amino acids. In DNA form, the CDR3 reads TGTGCCAGCAGCTTAGTATCCAGGGCTGGAAACACCATATATTTT. Protein product: CASSLVSRAGNTIYF. The whole variable domain, filled in from reference TRBV7-2 and TRBJ1-3, reads GAGVSQSPSNKVTEKGKDVELRCDPISGHTALYWYRQSLGQGLEFLIYFQGNSAPDKSGLPSDRFSAERTGGSVSTLTIQRTQQEDSAVYLCASSLVSRAGNTIYFGEGSWLTVV.

This clone was observed a handful of times. J is TRBJ1-1 and V is TRBV5-1; 8 positions agree with TRBD1. Per the germline V gene, CDR1 is SGHRS and CDR2 is YFSETQ. The V and J ends lost 4 bases and 3 bases, in that order; junction bases with no gene match: 14. The CDR3 loop spans 17 amino acids. The CDR3 loop reads CASSREDRARSYTEAFF. CDR3 bases: TGCGCCAGCAGCAGAGAGGACAGGGCCCGGTCGTACACTGAAGCTTTCTTT.

The chain uses TRBV9 and TRBJ2-6, with D possibly being TRBD1 (6 bases). Trimming removed 1 base from V and 2 bases from J, with 19 bases in between. The germline CDR1 and CDR2 sequences are SGDLS and YYNGEE. CDR3 length equals 19 residues. The chain's CDR3 is CASSVTATGKFTGANVLTF. CDR3 DNA sequence: TGTGCCAGCAGCGTAACGGCTACAGGGAAGTTCACTGGGGCCAACGTCCTGACTTTC.

This chain connects TRBV7-3 to TRBJ2-2, with D hard to call. V lost 3 bases and J 3 bases, leaving 8 bases between the germline ends. Per germline, CDR1 SGHTA and CDR2 FQGTGA. CDR3 size: 14 residues. The CDR3 coding sequence is TGTGCCAGCAGCTTCGGCCGGGACACCGGGGAGCTGTTTTTT. Protein product: CASSFGRDTGELFF.

The chain has TRBV10-3 and TRBJ2-5; 10 nucleotides match TRBD2. The CDR3 spans 13 residues. Trimming removed 10 bases from V and 5 bases from J; junction bases left unmatched: 7. CDR1 is ENHRY and CDR2 is SYGVKD in the germline V gene. The CDR3 DNA reads TGTGCCACAACTAGCGGGGAGGGGGAGACCCAGTACTTC. Amino acid sequence: CATTSGEGETQYF.

This clone was seen a handful of times. The J gene is TRBJ2-7, the V gene TRBV7-2; perhaps TRBD2 as D (7 bases). V was pared by 2 bases and J by 0 bases, with 14 bases between. The germline V gene has CDR1 SGHTA and CDR2 FQGNSA. The length of the CDR3 is 16 residues. CDR3 nucleotides: TGTGCCAGCAGCTTAACGGGCGGGGGCAGCTCCTACGAGCAGTACTTC. Its protein is CASSLTGGGSSYEQYF.

In its sample, this clone was seen once. The rearrangement joins TRBV30 to TRBJ1-2, with D unclear. Germline CDR1 GTSNPN, CDR2 SVGIG (reference sequence). The ends were cut back, 1 base at V and 13 bases at J, with 19 bases in the middle. The CDR3 is 13 residues long. The CDR3 reads CAWSGISREAATF. As DNA, the CDR3 is TGTGCCTGGAGTGGCATAAGTCGGGAGGCCGCCACCTTC. Filled out from reference TRBV30 and TRBJ1-2, the complete variable domain reads SQTIHQWPATLVQPVGSPLSLECTVEGTSNPNLYWYRQAAGRGLQLLFYSVGIGQISSEVPQNLSASRPQDRQFILSSKKLLLSDSGFYLCAWSGISREAATFGSGTRLTVV.

CDR3 in DNA: TGTGCCAGCAGCTTGGCCGGGGTTAGCAATCAGCCCCAGCATTTT. Its translation is CASSLAGVSNQPQHF. The chain is built from TRBV5-5 and TRBJ1-5; D is unresolved. Trimming removed 0 bases from V and 0 bases from J, with 7 bases in between. The germline gives CDR1 SGHKS, CDR2 YYEKEE (reference sequence). The CDR3 is made up of 15 amino acids.

The V and J genes are TRBV6-5 and TRBJ1-2; a possible D gene is TRBD1 (6 bases). V was clipped by 4 bases and J by 3 bases, with 15 bases between them. The CDR3 sequence is 15 residues long. From germline, CDR1 is MNHEY and CDR2 SVGAGI. The CDR3 spells CASSSGTPTYYGYTF. The CDR3 DNA follows: TGTGCCAGCAGTTCCGGGACACCCACTTACTATGGCTACACCTTC.

The chain has TRBV6-1 and TRBJ2-7; 12 nucleotides agree with TRBD1. Germline lookup yields CDR1 MNHNS and CDR2 SASEGT. The CDR3 consists of 15 residues. V shed 3 bases and J 3 bases; nucleotides not matched to a gene: 3. This CDR3 is CASSEGDRGLYEQYV. The CDR3 coding sequence is TGTGCCAGCAGTGAGGGGGACAGGGGGCTCTACGAGCAGTACGTC.